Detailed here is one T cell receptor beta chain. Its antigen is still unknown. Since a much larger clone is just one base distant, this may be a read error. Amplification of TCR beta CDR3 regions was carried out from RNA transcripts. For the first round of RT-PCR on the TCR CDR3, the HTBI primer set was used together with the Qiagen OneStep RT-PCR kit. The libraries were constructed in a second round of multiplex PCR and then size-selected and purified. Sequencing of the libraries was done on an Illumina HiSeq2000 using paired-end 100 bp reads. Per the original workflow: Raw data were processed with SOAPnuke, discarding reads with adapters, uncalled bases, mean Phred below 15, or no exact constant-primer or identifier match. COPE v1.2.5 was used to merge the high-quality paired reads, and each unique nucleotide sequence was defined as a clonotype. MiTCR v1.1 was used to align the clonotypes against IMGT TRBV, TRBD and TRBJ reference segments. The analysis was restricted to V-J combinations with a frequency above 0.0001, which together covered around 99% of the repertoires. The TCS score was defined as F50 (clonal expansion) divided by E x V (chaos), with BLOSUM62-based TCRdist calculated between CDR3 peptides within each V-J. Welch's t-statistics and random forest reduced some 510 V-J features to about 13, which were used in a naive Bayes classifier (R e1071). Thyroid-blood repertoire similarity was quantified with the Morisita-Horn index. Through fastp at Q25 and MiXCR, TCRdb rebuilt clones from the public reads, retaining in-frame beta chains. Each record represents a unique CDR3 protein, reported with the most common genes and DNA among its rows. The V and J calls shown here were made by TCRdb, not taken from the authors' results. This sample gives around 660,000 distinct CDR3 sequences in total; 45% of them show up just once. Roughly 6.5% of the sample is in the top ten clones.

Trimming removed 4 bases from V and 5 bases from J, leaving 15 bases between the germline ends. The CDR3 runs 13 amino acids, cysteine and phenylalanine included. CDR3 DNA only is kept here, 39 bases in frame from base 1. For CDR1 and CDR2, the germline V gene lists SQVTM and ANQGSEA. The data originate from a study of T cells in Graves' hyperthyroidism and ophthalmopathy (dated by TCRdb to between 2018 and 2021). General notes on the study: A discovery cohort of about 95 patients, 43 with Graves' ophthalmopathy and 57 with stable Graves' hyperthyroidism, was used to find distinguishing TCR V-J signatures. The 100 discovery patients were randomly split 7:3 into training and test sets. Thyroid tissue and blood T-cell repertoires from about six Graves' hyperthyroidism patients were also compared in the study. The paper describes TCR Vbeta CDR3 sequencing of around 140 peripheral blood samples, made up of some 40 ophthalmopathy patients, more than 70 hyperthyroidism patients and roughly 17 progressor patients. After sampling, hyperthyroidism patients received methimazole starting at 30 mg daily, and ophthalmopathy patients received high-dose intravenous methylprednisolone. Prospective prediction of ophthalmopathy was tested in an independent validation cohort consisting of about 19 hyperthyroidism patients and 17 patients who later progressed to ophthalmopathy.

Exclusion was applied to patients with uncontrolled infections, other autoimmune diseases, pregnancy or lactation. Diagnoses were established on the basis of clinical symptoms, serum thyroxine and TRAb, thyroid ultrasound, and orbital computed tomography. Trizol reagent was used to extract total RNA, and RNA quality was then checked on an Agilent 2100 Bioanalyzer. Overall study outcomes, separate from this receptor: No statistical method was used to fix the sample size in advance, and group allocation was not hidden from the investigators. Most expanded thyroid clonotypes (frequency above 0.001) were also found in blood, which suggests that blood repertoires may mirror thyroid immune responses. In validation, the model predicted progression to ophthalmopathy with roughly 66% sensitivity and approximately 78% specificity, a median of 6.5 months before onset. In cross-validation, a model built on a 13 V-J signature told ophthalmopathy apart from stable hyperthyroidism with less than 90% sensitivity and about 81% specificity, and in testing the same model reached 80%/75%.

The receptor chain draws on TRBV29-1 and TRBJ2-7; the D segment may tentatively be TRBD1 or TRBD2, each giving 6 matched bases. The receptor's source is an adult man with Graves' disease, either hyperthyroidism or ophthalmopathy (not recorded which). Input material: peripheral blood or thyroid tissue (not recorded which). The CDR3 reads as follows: CSVAGAGSHEQYF. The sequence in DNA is TGCAGCGTTGCGGGGGCAGGGTCCCACGAGCAGTACTTC.